This T cell receptor beta chain emerged from a study of T cell repertoires in cytomegalovirus infection. Across the study: Selected CMV epitopes included recently identified HLA-C-restricted ones as well as well-studied HLA-B-restricted ones. Matching HLA type and CMV infection were both indicated by public TCR beta signatures.

TCRdb reprocessed the reads via MiXCR and lists one record per CDR3 protein. This sample has 300,000 or so distinct CDR3 sequences, with 20% to 30% found just once. Concerning this clonotype: Its antigen is not known.

This CDR3 contains 13 residues. CDR1 and CDR2 (germline): MDHEN, SYDVKM. The germline V and J ends were trimmed by 3 bases and 3 bases, with 9 bases remaining between them. Findings of the study overall: The response measured ex vivo was dominated by TCR beta clonotypes (HLA-C-restricted and CMV-specific).

The sample here was cultured PBMCs, taken from culture after CMV antigen stimulation. The chain joins TRBV28 to TRBJ2-7; no clear D. The receptor was derived from a human donor in good health (CMV status not recorded). Some clones in this sample may be carry-over from other donors' samples. CDR3 nucleotides: TGTGCCAGCAGTTTGAATGAAGACTACGAGCAGTACTTC. It yields the protein CASSLNEDYEQYF.